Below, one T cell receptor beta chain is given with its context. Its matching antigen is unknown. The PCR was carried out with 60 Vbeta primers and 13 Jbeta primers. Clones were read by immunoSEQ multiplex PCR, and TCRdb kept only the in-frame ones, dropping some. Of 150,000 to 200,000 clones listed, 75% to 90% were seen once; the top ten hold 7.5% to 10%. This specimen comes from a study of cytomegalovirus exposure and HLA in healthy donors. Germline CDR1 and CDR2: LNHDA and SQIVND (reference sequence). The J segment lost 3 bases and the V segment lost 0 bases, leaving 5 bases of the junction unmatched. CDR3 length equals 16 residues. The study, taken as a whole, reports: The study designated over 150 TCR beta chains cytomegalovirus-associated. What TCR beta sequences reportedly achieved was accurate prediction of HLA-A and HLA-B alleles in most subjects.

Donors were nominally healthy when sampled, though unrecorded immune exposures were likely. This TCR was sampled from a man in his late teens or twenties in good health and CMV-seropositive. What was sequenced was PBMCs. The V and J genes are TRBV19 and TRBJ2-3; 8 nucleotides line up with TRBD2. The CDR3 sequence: CASSIDLGGGTDTQYF. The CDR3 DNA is TGTGCCAGTAGTATAGATCTGGGCGGGGGGACAGATACGCAGTATTTT.